The clone carrying this TCR beta chain appeared a few times. This sample was included in a study of naive and memory T cell subsets. Two oligonucleotides, mixed equimolar, formed the beta constant-region primer covering TRBC1 and TRBC2. Ligated cDNA was amplified by four rounds of PCR with nested alpha and beta constant-region primers and SP2. TCRdb ran MiXCR on the UMI-ligation and nested PCR reads and lists one entry per CDR3 protein. The sample records some 100,000 distinct CDR3 sequences, 7% to 8% being singletons. Trimming removed 6 bases at V and 8 bases at J, with 19 bases between. The CDR3 spans 14 residues. The germline V gene has CDR1 KGHSH and CDR2 LQKENI.

This TCR came from a human donor in good health. The sample consisted of central memory CD4+ T cells from blood. The V call is TRBV18, the J call TRBJ1-1; tentatively, D is TRBD1 (5 bases). CDR3 sequence: CASSHTPGGLEAFF. The CDR3 DNA follows: TGTGCCAGCTCCCACACCCCCGGGGGGTTAGAAGCTTTCTTT. The whole variable domain, remainder taken from reference TRBV18 and TRBJ1-1, is NAGVMQNPRHLVRRRGQEARLRCSPMKGHSHVYWYRQLPEEGLKFMVYLQKENIIDESGMPKERFSAEFPKEGPSILRIQQVVRGDSAAYFCASSHTPGGLEAFFGQGTRLTVV.